Shown below are 32 T cell receptor beta chains from a single sample sequenced in a study of identical twins. In TCRdb, the 5' RACE reads were re-called with MiXCR into one record per CDR3 protein. The table lists approximately 690,000 distinct CDR3 sequences, around 6% of them singletons. Sequenced: naive T cells sorted from blood. Source of these receptors: a young man in good health.

The sample holds a few counts of this clonotype. The chain is built from TRBV28 and TRBJ2-3; maybe TRBD1 (5 bases). V gave up 6 bases and J gave up 0 bases, with 10 bases separating them. Germline V gene data show CDR1 as MDHEN and CDR2 as SYDVKM. The CDR3 contains 14 residues. In DNA, the CDR3 is TGTGCCAGCAGAGACAGATTTAGCACAGATACGCAGTATTTT. This translates into CASRDRFSTDTQYF. Full variable domain (outside the CDR3, taken from reference TRBV28 and TRBJ2-3): DVKVTQSSRYLVKRTGEKVFLECVQDMDHENMFWYRQDPGLGLRLIYFSYDVKMKEKGDIPEGYSVSREKKERFSLILESASTNQTSMYLCASRDRFSTDTQYFGPGTRLTVL.

In this sample, this clonotype turned up many times. This chain connects TRBV29-1 to TRBJ1-5, with 8 positions matching TRBD1. The J segment lost 3 bases and the V segment lost 7 bases, leaving 5 bases of the junction unmatched. The germline V gene has CDR1 SQVTM and CDR2 ANQGSEA. CDR3 length: 13 residues. CDR3 region: CSAGQGDNQPQHF. The DNA for the CDR3 is TGCAGCGCTGGACAGGGTGACAATCAGCCCCAGCATTTT.

There are a few counts of this clonotype. The V call is TRBV7-9, the J call TRBJ1-3; D not certain. Germline V gene lookup returns CDR1 SEHNR and CDR2 FQNEAQ (reference sequence). The CDR3 contains 15 residues. V gave up 2 bases and J gave up 1 base, with 9 bases separating them. CDR3 loop: CASSLSGPSGNTIYF. DNA of the CDR3: TGTGCCAGCAGCTTAAGCGGGCCATCTGGAAACACCATATATTTT.

This clonotype showed up many times. The chain links TRBV7-3 to TRBJ1-5; weak D call: TRBD1 (5 bases). This CDR3 has 14 residues. Germline values: CDR1 SGHTA, CDR2 FQGTGA. The V end lost 7 bases, the J end lost 6 bases, and 16 bases lay between the germline ends. CDR3 nucleotides: TGTGCCAGCACCGCCGTGGGGGGTGGTCAGCCCCAGCATTTT. It encodes CASTAVGGGQPQHF.

The table lists this clonotype with many counts. The chain uses TRBV20-1 and TRBJ2-1, with 7 bases lining up with TRBD2. CDR1 and CDR2 (germline): DFQATT, SNEGSKA (reference sequence). This CDR3 is built from 15 residues. This CDR3 is CGAESGIISYNEQFF. The CDR3 DNA reads TGCGGGGCAGAAAGCGGGATTATATCCTACAATGAGCAGTTCTTC.

About this clonotype: This may be a read error: a much more frequent sequence differs by one nucleotide. The J gene is TRBJ2-1, the V gene TRBV12-3 or TRBV12-4; TRBD2 matches at 7 bases. This CDR3 is built from 15 residues. Here the CDR3 DNA reads TGTGCCAGCAGTTTAGTTGGGAGGGCCGCCAATGGGCAGTTCTTC. Protein: CASSLVGRAANGQFF.

Only a few counts were recorded for this clonotype. J is TRBJ2-3 and V is TRBV27; D is possibly TRBD1 (6 bases). Trimming stripped 4 bases from V and 4 bases from J, with 18 bases between. The CDR3 sequence is 16 residues long. Germline CDR1 is MNHEY and CDR2 is SMNVEV (reference sequence). The CDR3 loop is CASSSSRGSSPDTQYF. The CDR3 DNA follows: TGTGCCAGCAGTTCGTCGAGGGGGAGTAGTCCAGATACGCAGTATTTT.

This clonotype was found many times. V and J are TRBV18 and TRBJ2-7; 13 bases map to TRBD2. This CDR3 is built from 17 residues. Germline trimming cut 0 bases from V and 4 bases from J; bases unmatched to any gene: 6. Germline CDR1 and CDR2: KGHSH and LQKENI. CDR3 DNA sequence: TGTGCCAGCTCACCACCCTATGGGACTAGCGGGGAGTACGAGCAGTACTTC. This encodes CASSPPYGTSGEYEQYF.

This sequence joins TRBV25-1 and TRBJ2-1; weak D call: TRBD1 (6 bases). The length of the CDR3 is 15 residues. Germline values: CDR1 MGHDK, CDR2 SYGVNS. V was trimmed by 6 bases and J by 0 bases, leaving 12 bases between them. The CDR3 loop reads CASRGGRDSYNEQFF. The CDR3 DNA reads as TGTGCCAGCAGAGGGGGACGGGACTCCTACAATGAGCAGTTCTTC.

This clonotype occurred a few times. This chain connects TRBV19 to TRBJ2-1; tentatively, D is TRBD2 (6 bases). Germline CDR1 is LNHDA and CDR2 is SQIVND (reference sequence). With 2 bases removed from V and 0 bases from J, the gap between germline ends came to 14 bases. The CDR3 totals 17 residues. CDR3 coding DNA: TGTGCCAGTAGTATATATTCGGGAGAGAGCTCCTACAATGAGCAGTTCTTC. Translated: CASSIYSGESSYNEQFF.

This clonotype appeared many times. This chain joins TRBV12-3 or TRBV12-4 and TRBJ1-5, with D possibly being TRBD1 (6 bases). The CDR3 sequence is 15 residues long. With 3 bases removed from V and 7 bases from J, the gap between germline ends came to 16 bases. The chain's CDR3 is CASSFIGGARQPQHF. CDR3 nucleotides: TGTGCCAGCAGTTTCATAGGGGGGGCTAGGCAGCCCCAGCATTTT.

This clonotype was counted ten times or more. This rearrangement joins TRBV10-3 to TRBJ2-5; TRBD2 matches 9 bases. Trimming removed 9 bases from V and 5 bases from J; junction bases left unmatched: 7. From germline, CDR1 is ENHRY and CDR2 SYGVKD. The CDR3 has 13 residues. The CDR3, as DNA: TGTGCCATACAAGCGGGAGGAGGGGAGACCCAGTACTTC. It yields the protein CAIQAGGGETQYF.

This clonotype was observed at least ten times. This chain joins TRBV9 and TRBJ2-1, with D perhaps TRBD1 (6 bases). The CDR3 covers 14 residues. Germline CDR1 is SGDLS and CDR2 is YYNGEE. Between the trimmed V and J ends, which lost 6 bases and 0 bases, there was a span of 10 bases. CDR3 bases: TGTGCCAGCAACCAGGGGACCTCCTACAATGAGCAGTTCTTC. Translated, it gives CASNQGTSYNEQFF.

This clonotype was seen at least ten times. CDR3 DNA: TGTGCCAGCAGCGTGGGACAGAGAAGTTCCTACGAGCAGTACTTC. Protein: CASSVGQRSSYEQYF. V gene TRBV7-2 combines with J gene TRBJ2-7, with 7 positions matching TRBD1. The V and J ends lost 5 bases and 1 base, in that order; junction bases with no gene match: 8. This CDR3 region has 15 residues. Germline V gives CDR1 SGHTA, CDR2 FQGNSA.

In this sample, this clonotype turned up many times. DNA of the CDR3: TGCAGTGCCAAGGGGGTACAGGGTGAGAATGAAAAACTGTTTTTT. This encodes CSAKGVQGENEKLFF. The chain has TRBV20-1 and TRBJ1-4; D may be TRBD1 (6 bases). The CDR3 runs to 15 residues. Germline values: CDR1 DFQATT, CDR2 SNEGSKA (reference sequence). Trimming took off 6 bases at V and 5 bases at J, with 19 bases between the two ends.

CDR3 coding DNA: TGCAGTGCTAGAGATCCTAGCGCCATTAAAGAGACCCAGTACTTC. Translated: CSARDPSAIKETQYF. V usage is TRBV20-1 and J usage is TRBJ2-5, with D perhaps matching TRBD2 (6 bases). Germline V gene data show CDR1 as DFQATT and CDR2 as SNEGSKA (reference sequence). CDR3 length: 15 residues. V lost 0 bases and J 3 bases, leaving 14 bases between the germline ends.

This clonotype showed up many times. CDR3 protein: CSALLRTGSSYNEQFF. DNA of the CDR3: TGCAGTGCCCTACTCCGGACCGGTAGCTCCTACAATGAGCAGTTCTTC. The V and J genes are TRBV20-1 and TRBJ2-1, with unresolved D. Per germline, CDR1 DFQATT and CDR2 SNEGSKA (reference sequence). V lost 6 bases and J 0 bases, leaving 18 bases between the germline ends. The CDR3 is 16 residues long.

The V and J genes are TRBV11-2 and TRBJ2-1; D is possibly TRBD2 (6 bases). This CDR3 contains 15 residues. Trimming removed 5 bases from V and 0 bases from J, with 11 bases in between. Looked up from germline, CDR1 is SGHAT and CDR2 is FQNNGV. In DNA, the CDR3 is TGTGCCAGCAGCGGGCCGGGGGACTCCTACAATGAGCAGTTCTTC. Amino acids: CASSGPGDSYNEQFF.

In this sample, this clonotype turned up many times. The chain joins TRBV12-3 or TRBV12-4 to TRBJ2-1, with 12 bases aligning to TRBD2. V lost 3 bases and J lost 7; bases outside the gene matches: 10. This CDR3 has 17 amino acids. For the CDR3, the DNA is TGTGCCAGCAGTTTGGCCCCTCTAGCGGGAGGGTTAAATGAGCAGTTCTTC. Amino acid sequence: CASSLAPLAGGLNEQFF.

The CDR3 spells CASSLTQAVEQYV. The DNA of the CDR3 is TGTGCCAGCAGCTTAACGCAGGCGGTCGAGCAGTACGTC. The chain links TRBV11-3 to TRBJ2-7; D not certain. Trimming pared 2 bases from V and 6 bases from J, leaving 11 bases between. From germline, CDR1 is SGHNT and CDR2 YENEEA. There are 13 residues in the CDR3.

This clonotype has more than one count but fewer than ten. This chain joins TRBV18 and TRBJ2-1; D uncertain. The germline CDR1 and CDR2 sequences are KGHSH and LQKENI. This CDR3 is 15 amino acids long. Trimming pared 1 base from V and 1 base from J, leaving 8 bases between. The CDR3 coding sequence is TGTGCCAGCTCACCACGGTCCACGTCCTACAATGAGCAGTTCTTC. Translation: CASSPRSTSYNEQFF.

This clonotype was detected a few times. The chain joins TRBV30 to TRBJ2-7; a weak D match, TRBD2 (6 bases). In germline, CDR1 is GTSNPN, CDR2 SVGIG (reference sequence). The CDR3 spans 14 residues. Trimming stripped 2 bases from V and 4 bases from J, with 15 bases between. The CDR3 loop is CAWSPPRGKYEQYF. The CDR3 region has the DNA TGTGCCTGGAGTCCCCCCCGGGGGAAATACGAGCAGTACTTC.

This clonotype was counted many times. The CDR3 loop reads CASSLGAYSGEQFF. CDR3 DNA sequence: TGTGCCAGCAGCTTGGGGGCATATAGCGGAGAGCAGTTCTTC. The V call is TRBV5-6, the J call TRBJ2-1; tentative D call: TRBD2 (6 bases). This CDR3 is 14 amino acids long. The germline CDR1 and CDR2 sequences are SGHDT and YYEEEE. V lost 0 bases and J lost 10, with 14 bases in between.

In this sample, this clonotype turned up many times. This sequence joins TRBV21-1 and TRBJ2-7; the D segment call TRBD2 is taken from the table without a DNA check. TRBV21-1 is a pseudogene. The length of the CDR3 is 16 residues. DNA of the CDR3: TGTGCCAGCAGCAAAGTGTCTAGCGGGAGAGGAAGCGAGCAGTACTTC. Translating it yields CASSKVSSGRGSEQYF.

The V call is TRBV29-1, the J call TRBJ2-1, with D possibly being TRBD2 (5 bases). Germline CDR1 SQVTM, CDR2 ANQGSEA. Trimming cost V 2 bases and J 10 bases, with 12 bases left between them. This CDR3 comprises 12 residues. Here the CDR3 DNA reads TGCAGCGTTGAAAGCTTCCCGGGGGAGCAGTTCTTC. Its translation: CSVESFPGEQFF.

The table lists this clonotype with many counts. V usage is TRBV12-3 or TRBV12-4 and J usage is TRBJ2-3; 11 nucleotides align to TRBD2. The J segment lost 2 bases and the V segment lost 10 bases, leaving 14 bases of the junction unmatched. CDR3 length: 17 amino acids. The CDR3 protein is CATSRRIAGGNTDTQYF. The CDR3, as DNA: TGTGCCACCTCGAGGCGAATAGCGGGAGGGAACACAGATACGCAGTATTTT.

This clonotype was detected ten times or more. The J gene is TRBJ2-1, the V gene TRBV20-1, with 16 nucleotides matching TRBD2. This CDR3 comprises 16 residues. Germline lookup yields CDR1 DFQATT and CDR2 SNEGSKA (reference sequence). V trimming: 8 bases; J trimming: 8 bases; junction bases outside the gene matches: 12. The CDR3 here is CSPTFGTSGRVHEQFF. For the CDR3, the DNA is TGCAGTCCGACCTTCGGGACTAGCGGGAGGGTCCATGAGCAGTTCTTC.

This clonotype was observed at least ten times. The chain joins TRBV11-2 to TRBJ2-1, with 8 bases matching TRBD1. V was clipped by 5 bases and J by 3 bases; unmatched bases: 18. Looked up from germline, CDR1 is SGHAT and CDR2 is FQNNGV. This CDR3 has 19 residues. CDR3 amino acids: CASSPVRGRGRWIYNEQFF. The CDR3 nucleotides are TGTGCCAGCAGCCCGGTCCGGGGCAGGGGGCGATGGATCTACAATGAGCAGTTCTTC.

J is TRBJ2-5 and V is TRBV30; D is ambiguous. Germline lookup yields CDR1 GTSNPN and CDR2 SVGIG (reference sequence). The CDR3 length is 15 residues. With 3 bases removed from V and 2 bases from J, the gap between germline ends came to 16 bases. The CDR3 region is CAWRNLHGSQETQYF. Here the CDR3 DNA reads TGTGCCTGGAGAAACCTCCATGGATCGCAAGAGACCCAGTACTTC.

Only a few counts were recorded for this clonotype. This rearrangement joins TRBV18 to TRBJ2-2, with 9 bases lining up with TRBD1. Unmatched junction bases numbered 3, after V lost 8 bases and J lost 5 bases. CDR1 KGHSH and CDR2 LQKENI come from the germline V gene. The CDR3 loop spans 13 amino acids. The CDR3, as DNA: TGTGCCAGCACCGGGACAGGGACCGGGGAGCTGTTTTTT. This gives the protein CASTGTGTGELFF.

This clonotype was seen repeatedly, ten times or more. This sequence joins TRBV20-1 and TRBJ1-1, with unresolved D. CDR1 and CDR2 (germline): DFQATT, SNEGSKA (reference sequence). V lost 3 bases and J 5 bases, leaving 13 bases between the germline ends. The CDR3 consists of 13 residues. CDR3 sequence: CSASSGRETEAFF. The CDR3 coding sequence is TGCAGTGCTAGTTCGGGGAGGGAAACTGAAGCTTTCTTT.

This rearrangement joins TRBV7-9 to TRBJ1-5, with D unclear. Trimming removed 4 bases at V and 3 bases at J, with 10 bases between. The V gene's germline CDR1 is SEHNR and CDR2 FQNEAQ (reference sequence). The CDR3 totals 14 residues. This CDR3 is CASSSPRDNQPQHF. The CDR3 DNA follows: TGTGCCAGCAGCTCCCCTAGGGACAATCAGCCCCAGCATTTT.